These 4 T cell receptor beta chains originate from one sample sequenced in a study of cytotoxic CD8 clonotypes in ibrutinib-treated CLL. The data were produced by immunoSEQ multiplex PCR, yet TCRdb's version contains in-frame clones alone and is incomplete. Here the sample spans some 7,800 clones, approximately 80% being singletons. Sequencing was performed on PBMCs, taken before ibrutinib treatment. The receptors stem from a human donor with chronic lymphocytic leukemia.

V usage is TRBV4-2 and J usage is TRBJ1-2; possible D gene TRBD1, 6 bases. The germline CDR1 and CDR2 sequences are LGHNA and YNFKEQ. V lost 4 bases, J lost 4 bases, and 13 bases lay in between. This CDR3 is built from 14 residues. This CDR3 reads CASSPMGASYGYTF. The DNA for the CDR3 is TGTGCCAGCAGCCCAATGGGGGCCTCCTATGGCTACACCTTC.

This rearrangement joins TRBV4-3 to TRBJ1-3; D might be TRBD1 (5 bases). The germline V gene encodes CDR1 LGHNA and CDR2 YSLEER. The V end lost 2 bases, the J end lost 0 bases, and 8 bases lay between the germline ends. CDR3 length: 15 amino acids. The CDR3 sequence: CASSQTRDSGNTIYF. CDR3 nucleotides: TGCGCCAGCAGCCAAACCAGGGACTCTGGAAACACCATATATTTT.

The chain employs TRBV15 and TRBJ2-5, with 11 bases that match TRBD2. The DNA end lines up better with TRBJ2-7; the J call may be wrong. The CDR3 has 18 residues. Germline lookup yields CDR1 LNHNV and CDR2 YYDKDF (reference sequence). The CDR3 DNA follows: TGTGCCACCAGCAGACGTAGGGCCGGGACTAGCGGCTCCTACGAGCAGTACTTC. It translates to CATSRRRAGTSGSYEQYF.

In this sample, this clone turned up once. The chain recombines TRBV5-1 with TRBJ2-5, with TRBD1 identical over 10 bases. The CDR3 spans 14 residues. V shed 7 bases, J shed 3 bases, and the junction held 6 bases outside the gene matches. Germline V gene sequence: CDR1 SGHRS, CDR2 YFSETQ. CDR3 residues: CASRDRGAEETQYF. In nucleotides, the CDR3 is TGCGCCAGCCGGGACAGGGGTGCCGAAGAGACCCAGTACTTC. Together with reference TRBV5-1 and TRBJ2-5, the CDR3 gives the full variable domain: KAGVTQTPRYLIKTRGQQVTLSCSPISGHRSVSWYQQTPGQGLQFLFEYFSETQRNKGNFPGRFSGRQFSNSRSEMNVSTLELGDSALYLCASRDRGAEETQYFGPGTRLLVL.